This T cell receptor (beta chain) stems from a study of blood T cell repertoires in COVID-19. Overall study context: Specimens from acute and convalescent COVID-19 originated in the United States, Italy and Spain. Sources were T cells, B-cell-depleted T cells, or PBMCs; the material itself was cDNA or gDNA.

Germline CDR1 is SGHRS and CDR2 is YFSETQ. Trimming cost V 5 bases and J 0 bases; bases outside gene matches: 5. CDR3 size: 14 residues. Patients from Seattle were sampled longitudinally, starting during active infection. Measured with immunoSEQ multiplex PCR; TCRdb has only the in-frame clones, and not every one. This sample has a few hundred thousand clones, with 90% found just once. The sequence was collected from a woman aged 25-40 years with COVID-19, enrolled during active disease. The specimen was peripheral blood. This chain joins TRBV5-1 and TRBJ2-7, with TRBD1 matching over 7 bases. CDR3 DNA sequence: TGCGCCAGCAGTATGGGACAGTTCTCCTACGAGCAGTACTTC. This encodes CASSMGQFSYEQYF.